The T cell receptor (beta chain) described here comes from a study of cytomegalovirus exposure and HLA in healthy donors. This clone was seen once. V was cut by 6 bases and J by 4 bases, with 15 bases left in between. This CDR3 is 14 amino acids long. Germline-derived CDR1 and CDR2 are LNHDA and SQIVND (reference sequence). PCR involved 60 Vbeta and 13 Jbeta primers. Measured with immunoSEQ multiplex PCR; TCRdb has only the in-frame clones, and not every one. The table includes over 200,000 clones, 82% detected once. This TCR came from a man in his forties in good health and CMV-seropositive. The sample consisted of PBMCs. This rearrangement joins TRBV19 to TRBJ1-2; D may be TRBD1 (5 bases). The CDR3 here is CASSPGDRVYGYTF. The CDR3 DNA is TGTGCCAGTAGCCCGGGGGACCGGGTCTATGGCTACACCTTC.